Listed below are T cell receptor beta chains from one sample, sequenced in a study of CD4 T cells in relation to SARS-CoV-2 and coronaviruses. Profiling relied on immunoSEQ multiplex PCR, and the TCRdb table lists in-frame clones only, not all of them. The top ten clones hold approximately 10% of a sample with 16,000 or so clones, about 78% of them seen once. Their cognate antigens are unknown. Specimen: CD4+ T cells from PBMCs, cultured in vitro. The source is a human donor in good health. The CDR3 runs from the conserved cysteine through the conserved F or W. The order of the fields is CDR3 DNA, CDR3 protein, D gene, V gene, clone size, J gene. The D gene is left open where the match is weak. Clone size is shown for a subset of rows, as once, few, many or a class of expanded clone.

cdr3_nt: TGTGCCAGCAGTTTAGGTTTTGCGGAGCTGTTTTTT; cdr3_aa: CASSLGFAELFF; d_call: -; v_call: TRBV12-3/TRBV12-4; clone_size: once; j_call: TRBJ2-2
cdr3_nt: TGTGCCTCAGGGGTGGAGACCCAGTACTTC; cdr3_aa: CASGVETQYF; d_call: -; v_call: TRBV6-6; clone_size: -; j_call: TRBJ2-5
cdr3_nt: TGTGCCAGCAGTCTACAGGGTTACGAGCAGTACTTC; cdr3_aa: CASSLQGYEQYF; d_call: -; v_call: TRBV28; clone_size: -; j_call: TRBJ2-7
cdr3_nt: TGTGCCAGCAGCCCTACCGCCCCTCAGGGAGGCAATGAAAAACTGTTTTTT; cdr3_aa: CASSPTAPQGGNEKLFF; d_call: -; v_call: TRBV7-6; clone_size: -; j_call: TRBJ1-4
cdr3_nt: TGTGCCAGCAGCTTGGCAGGCAGAGATGGCTACACCTTC; cdr3_aa: CASSLAGRDGYTF; d_call: -; v_call: TRBV5-4; clone_size: -; j_call: TRBJ1-2
cdr3_nt: TGTGCCAGCAGCCAAGTCCCCTCTGGGGCCAACGTCCTGACTTTC; cdr3_aa: CASSQVPSGANVLTF; d_call: -; v_call: TRBV3-1/TRBV3-2; clone_size: -; j_call: TRBJ2-6
cdr3_nt: TGTGCCAGCAGCCAATCCCAAGAGACCCAGTACTTC; cdr3_aa: CASSQSQETQYF; d_call: -; v_call: TRBV4-2; clone_size: -; j_call: TRBJ2-5
cdr3_nt: TGTGCCAGCAGCTTAGGGGGTACTGGGGCCAACGTCCTGACTTTC; cdr3_aa: CASSLGGTGANVLTF; d_call: -; v_call: TRBV7-2; clone_size: -; j_call: TRBJ2-6
cdr3_nt: TGTGCCAGCAGCTTGGTAGGAGACAATGAGCAGTTCTTC; cdr3_aa: CASSLVGDNEQFF; d_call: -; v_call: TRBV5-4; clone_size: -; j_call: TRBJ2-1
cdr3_nt: TGTGCCAGCAGTTACGGGCAGGGGGCGGAGGAAAAACTGTTTTTT; cdr3_aa: CASSYGQGAEEKLFF; d_call: TRBD1; v_call: TRBV6-5; clone_size: -; j_call: TRBJ1-4
cdr3_nt: TGTGCCAGCAGCTTCATCTACAGCAATACTATGAACACTGAAGCTTTCTTT; cdr3_aa: CASSFIYSNTMNTEAFF; d_call: -; v_call: TRBV7-2; clone_size: few; j_call: TRBJ1-1
cdr3_nt: TGTGCCAGCAGCTTGGCCTCACTGACCAACTATGGCTACACCTTC; cdr3_aa: CASSLASLTNYGYTF; d_call: -; v_call: TRBV5-6; clone_size: -; j_call: TRBJ1-2
cdr3_nt: TGTGCCAGCAGCTTAGAACCGTACAATGAGCAGTTCTTC; cdr3_aa: CASSLEPYNEQFF; d_call: -; v_call: TRBV11-3; clone_size: -; j_call: TRBJ2-1
cdr3_nt: TGCAGCGTTGTGATGGGATGGGATAACACAGATACGCAGTATTTT; cdr3_aa: CSVVMGWDNTDTQYF; d_call: -; v_call: TRBV29-1; clone_size: -; j_call: TRBJ2-3
cdr3_nt: TGTGCCAGCAGGGGTGGGGACACTGAAGCTTTCTTT; cdr3_aa: CASRGGDTEAFF; d_call: -; v_call: TRBV6-4; clone_size: -; j_call: TRBJ1-1
cdr3_nt: TGTGCCAGCAGCCAAGGGGGAGTAATAGCGGGATTGTCGTATGGTACGCAGTATTTT; cdr3_aa: CASSQGGVIAGLSYGTQYF; d_call: TRBD2; v_call: TRBV4-2; clone_size: -; j_call: TRBJ2-3